The following is a T cell receptor beta chain sequence with its context. The target antigen is unknown. The data originate from a study of T cells after posttransplantation cyclophosphamide. Sequencing was performed with immunoSEQ multiplex PCR; in TCRdb, only in-frame clones are kept and a portion is missing. The table lists about 3,400 clones, around 82% of them singletons, with less than 25% in the top ten. The CDR3 contains 13 residues. Germline V gene lookup returns CDR1 SGHTA and CDR2 FQGTGA. V shed 2 bases and J shed 7 bases, with 11 bases lying between them. Study outcomes and limitations: Recipient CMV seropositivity and CMV reactivation strongly tracked TRB clonality. Later post-transplant blood repertoires were often dominated by donor CD8+ memory clones. TRB overlap between skin or GI tissue T cells and blood was limited.

Input material: CD8+ T cells sorted from bone marrow. The V and J genes are TRBV7-3 and TRBJ1-1; D is unresolved. The TCR comes from a woman aged 55-70 years in good health, CMV-negative, and a related stem cell transplant donor. CDR3 amino acids: CASSLSRGDEAFF. CDR3 nucleotides: TGTGCCAGCAGCTTATCCCGGGGAGATGAAGCTTTCTTT.